This is a list of T cell receptor beta chains from one sample in a study of T cells in Graves' hyperthyroidism and ophthalmopathy. TCRdb passed the multiplex PCR reads through MiXCR, listing each CDR3 protein once. The sample includes 45,000 or so distinct CDR3 sequences, 45% to 50% of them seen just once. The sample taken for sequencing was peripheral blood or thyroid tissue (not recorded which). The receptors come from a woman aged 45 to 65 with Graves' hyperthyroidism. CDR3s include the opening cysteine and the closing phenylalanine or tryptophan. D genes are given only for firm matches. Some rows have no size entry. The others give once, few or many, or a class for an expanded clone.

TRBJ2-7 TRBV10-3 many TRBD2 TGTGCCATCAGTGCCCTTTCTAGCGGGAGGAGCGAGCAGTACTTC CAISALSSGRSEQYF
TRBJ1-5 TRBV30 many NA TGTGCCTGGAGTGTATGGGGTAGCAATCAGCCCCAGCATTTT CAWSVWGSNQPQHF
TRBJ2-5 TRBV20-1 once NA TGCAGTGCTAGTGTTCCGGGGGCTTTAAAGACCCAGTACTTC CSASVPGALKTQYF
TRBJ1-5 TRBV2 NA TRBD1 TGTACCAGCAGGGGGGACACTTACCAGCCCCAGCATTTT CTSRGDTYQPQHF
TRBJ2-5 TRBV6-2/TRBV6-3 many TRBD2 TGTGCCAGCAGGATAGCGGGAGGGGGGGAGACCCAGTACTTC CASRIAGGGETQYF
TRBJ2-7 TRBV20-1 NA TRBD1 TGCAGTACTTGGGACAGGGGAGTACTGGGCTACGAGCAGTACTTC CSTWDRGVLGYEQYF
TRBJ1-1 TRBV20-1 few NA TGCAGTGCTAGAGACCCCCAGGGGTGGACTGAAGCTTTCTTT CSARDPQGWTEAFF
TRBJ2-5 TRBV29-1 NA TRBD1 TGCAGCGCGAGTAGAATGGACAGGGCCTACTTC CSASRMDRAYF
TRBJ1-4 TRBV15 medium-sized NA TGTGCCACCAGCAGAGTCGGAACAAGAGGTGAAAAACTGTTTTTT CATSRVGTRGEKLFF
TRBJ1-1 TRBV2 once TRBD1 TGTGCCAGCAGCAAGGAAGGACAGGGGGGCACTGAAGCTCTCTTT CASSKEGQGGTEALF
TRBJ1-2 TRBV6-2/TRBV6-3 many TRBD1 TGTGCCAGCAGCTGGACAGGCGATTATGGCTACACCTTC CASSWTGDYGYTF
TRBJ2-5 TRBV10-3 NA TRBD1 TGTGCCATCTGGACAGGGTCTGCCGGAAAGACCCAGTACTTC CAIWTGSAGKTQYF
TRBJ2-7 TRBV7-2 many TRBD2 TGTGCCAGCAGCCAAGACCCTAGCGGGAACTCCTACGAGCAGTACTTC CASSQDPSGNSYEQYF
TRBJ2-3 TRBV6-1 many TRBD2 TGTGCCACCTTACTAGCGGCTAGCACAGATACGCAGTATTTT CATLLAASTDTQYF
TRBJ1-1 TRBV27 many NA TGTGCCAGCAGTAGGACTGTAAACACTGAAGCTTTCTTT CASSRTVNTEAFF
TRBJ1-5 TRBV18 NA NA TGTGCCAGCTCACAGGGGGGGATGTGGAATCAGCCCCAGCATTTT CASSQGGMWNQPQHF
TRBJ2-7 TRBV20-1 many TRBD1 TGCAGTGCTATCGACAGGGACGAGCAGTACTTC CSAIDRDEQYF
TRBJ1-4 TRBV7-2 NA NA TGTGCCAGCAGCTTGAGTACGGCTGAAAACCTGTCTTTT CASSLSTAENLSF
TRBJ2-3 TRBV7-9 many TRBD1 TGTGCCAGCAGCCTACACACAGGGACAGCAAGCACAGATACGCAGTATTTT CASSLHTGTASTDTQYF
TRBJ2-3 TRBV7-2 few NA TGTGCCAGCAGCCAAGAAGGGGGGAGCGGGCTGATCCTACAATCAGATACGCAGTATTTT CASSQEGGSGLILQSDTQYF
TRBJ1-5 TRBV25-1 many TRBD1 TGTGCCAGCAGCGGGACAGGGAACAATCAGCCCCAGCATTTT CASSGTGNNQPQHF
TRBJ2-2 TRBV2 many NA TGTGCCAGCAGTACCGACAGGTCGGGCACCGGGGAGCTGTTTTTT CASSTDRSGTGELFF
TRBJ1-1 TRBV6-6 many NA TGTGCCAGCAGTTACCAAGGGAACACTGAAGCTTTCTTT CASSYQGNTEAFF
TRBJ2-5 TRBV20-1 many NA TGCAGTGCTAGGCCGGGACTCCGGGAGACCCAGTACTTC CSARPGLRETQYF
TRBJ2-5 TRBV2 few TRBD2 TGTGCCAGCAGTGGGACTAGCGACCCCCAAGAGACCCAGTACTTC CASSGTSDPQETQYF
TRBJ2-7 TRBV6-2/TRBV6-3 many NA TGTGCCAGCACTCCCGGCGGGACAAACTACGAGCAGTACTTC CASTPGGTNYEQYF
TRBJ1-2 TRBV10-3 NA NA TGTGCCATTACTGGGGGGGGCGACTATGGCTACACCTTC CAITGGGDYGYTF
TRBJ1-3 TRBV11-2 many NA TGTGCCAGCAGCTTAGGGGGACCGGCCTCTGGAAACACCATATATTTT CASSLGGPASGNTIYF
TRBJ2-6 TRBV5-6 medium-sized NA TGTGCCAGCAGCTTGTTTGGGGCCAACGTCCTGACTTTC CASSLFGANVLTF
TRBJ2-5 TRBV20-1 NA TRBD2 TGCAGTGCTAGTGGACTAGCGGGACAACAAGAGACCCAGTACTTC CSASGLAGQQETQYF
TRBJ1-1 TRBV5-6 once NA TGTGCCAGCAGCTTGTACCCCGGACACACTGAAGCTCTCTTT CASSLYPGHTEALF
TRBJ1-1 TRBV13 many NA TGTGCCAGCCGTTTCCGGAGCCCAGAGAACACTGAAGCTTTCTTT CASRFRSPENTEAFF
TRBJ2-7 TRBV2 few NA TGTGCCAGCAGTGAAGCGTTGGGGGGCCGGAGCTCCTACGAGCAGTACTTC CASSEALGGRSSYEQYF
TRBJ2-2 TRBV28 many NA TGTGCCAGCAGTTTGGTCGGGGAGCTGTTTTTT CASSLVGELFF
TRBJ1-2 TRBV29-1 NA NA TGCAGCTTAGCTCTTGTTAATGGCTACACCTTC CSLALVNGYTF
TRBJ1-3 TRBV7-9 many NA TGTGCCAGCAGCCTACCTCTGACAGAAGTCTCTGGAAACACCATATATTTT CASSLPLTEVSGNTIYF
TRBJ1-6 TRBV7-9 NA TRBD1 TGTGCCAGCAGCTTATCAGGGGGGCATTCACCCCTCCACTTT CASSLSGGHSPLHF
TRBJ1-1 TRBV28 many TRBD1 TGTGCCAGCAATTTAGGGACAGGGGCTTGGCGCACTGAAGCTTTCTTT CASNLGTGAWRTEAFF
TRBJ2-7 TRBV29-1 NA TRBD1 TGCAGCGTTGAAGATCTAGGGACAGGGGGCGAGCAGTACTTC CSVEDLGTGGEQYF
TRBJ2-7 TRBV28 many TRBD2 TGTGCCAGCAGTCTACCTGGACTAGCGGGTTCCTACGAGCAGTACTTC CASSLPGLAGSYEQYF
TRBJ2-7 TRBV15 many NA TGTGCCACCAGCAGAGATTTGGGCTACGAGCAGTACTTC CATSRDLGYEQYF
TRBJ2-2 TRBV27 NA NA TGTGCCGGCAGTCCCCACTCGGTAGGGGGTAACACCGGGGAGCTGTTTTTT CAGSPHSVGGNTGELFF
TRBJ1-6 TRBV2 NA NA TGTGCCAGCAGGGGCTGGGCTAGTCGGAACTTTTCACCCCTCCACTTT CASRGWASRNFSPLHF
TRBJ2-7 TRBV7-9 NA NA TGTACCAGCAGCCCATCAAGGCCTAGCATCTCCTACGAGCAGTACTTC CTSSPSRPSISYEQYF
TRBJ2-5 TRBV12-3/TRBV12-4 few NA TGTGCTAGCGACCCCCAAGAGACCCAGTACTTC CASDPQETQYF
TRBJ1-1 TRBV10-2 NA NA TGCGCCAGCAGTGTAGGTCAGTCCCTACCAAACACTGAAGCTTTCTTT CASSVGQSLPNTEAFF
TRBJ1-2 TRBV20-1 NA TRBD1 TGCAGTGCTAGAGGGGGACAGGGCAGGGGCTACACCTTC CSARGGQGRGYTF
TRBJ2-5 TRBV7-2 NA TRBD2 TGTGCCAGCAGCTTAGAAGCGGGAGGGCCGGAAGAGACCCAGTACTTC CASSLEAGGPEETQYF
TRBJ2-5 TRBV7-2 few NA TGTGCCAGCAGCTTAGGTACCGGGACAGCTAGCGGGACCCAGTACTTC CASSLGTGTASGTQYF
TRBJ2-2 TRBV7-3 NA NA TGTGCCAGCAGCGTAGACGGAAGGGCCGGGGAGCTGTTTTTT CASSVDGRAGELFF
TRBJ2-3 TRBV20-1 many TRBD2 TGCAGTGCTAGAGTCCTAGCGGGAGATACGCAGTATTTT CSARVLAGDTQYF
TRBJ1-4 TRBV19 many NA TGTGCCAGCGAGGGACTGTTTAATGAAAAACTGTTTTTT CASEGLFNEKLFF
TRBJ2-2 TRBV2 once NA TGTGCCAGCAGCCCCGAACCTTCGACCCCGAGAACCGGGGAGCTGTACTTC CASSPEPSTPRTGELYF
TRBJ1-5 TRBV20-1 many NA TGCAGTGCTAGAGGGGGGGGGCAGCCCCAGCATTTT CSARGGGQPQHF